This TCR beta chain is drawn from a study of T cells in tuberculosis. About the research overall: This South African cohort compared adolescents with or without latent tuberculosis against adults with active tuberculosis. Study-wide results and caveats: Smaller alpha distances in active tuberculosis partly reflected shorter CDR3-alpha lengths.

The trim removed 4 bases at V and 3 bases at J, leaving 7 bases unmatched. Germline assignment: CDR1 SGHDT and CDR2 YYEEEE. This CDR3 has 14 residues. Assay used: immunoSEQ multiplex PCR; TCRdb lists only in-frame clones, some missing. The repertoire includes 30,000 to 40,000 clones, approximately 90% of them detected once, and approximately 2.4% sits in the top ten. Time point: new active TB diagnosis, blood taken before or within 7 days of starting treatment. This clone appeared once. Antigen specificity is unknown. This sequence originates from an adult with tuberculosis. This sample comprised PBMCs, obtained at tuberculosis diagnosis. The chain employs TRBV5-6 and TRBJ2-7; 7 bases line up with TRBD1. The CDR3 DNA is TGTGCCAGCAGCAGACAGGGTAAGGGCTACGAGCAGTACTTC. Its translation: CASSRQGKGYEQYF.